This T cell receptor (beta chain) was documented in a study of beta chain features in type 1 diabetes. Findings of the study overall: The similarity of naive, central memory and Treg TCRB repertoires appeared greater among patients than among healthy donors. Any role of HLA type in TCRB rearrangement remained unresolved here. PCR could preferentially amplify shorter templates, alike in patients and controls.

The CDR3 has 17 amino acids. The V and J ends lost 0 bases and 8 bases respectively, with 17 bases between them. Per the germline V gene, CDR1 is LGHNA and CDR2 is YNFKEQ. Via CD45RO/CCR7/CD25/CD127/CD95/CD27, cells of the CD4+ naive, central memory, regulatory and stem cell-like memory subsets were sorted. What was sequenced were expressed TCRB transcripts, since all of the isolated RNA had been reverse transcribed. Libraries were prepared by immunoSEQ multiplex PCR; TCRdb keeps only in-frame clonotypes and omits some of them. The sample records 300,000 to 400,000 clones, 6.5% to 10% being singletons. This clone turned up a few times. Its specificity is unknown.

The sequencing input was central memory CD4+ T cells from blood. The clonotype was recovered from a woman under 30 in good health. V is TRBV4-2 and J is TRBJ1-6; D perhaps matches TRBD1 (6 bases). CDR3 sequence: CASSQDHRVIYDSPLHF. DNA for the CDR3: TGTGCCAGCAGCCAAGATCACAGGGTAATATACGATTCACCCCTCCACTTT.